What follows is one T cell receptor beta chain and its context. This record comes from a study of blood T cell repertoires in COVID-19. From germline, CDR1 is MDHEN and CDR2 SYDVKM. V lost 7 bases to trimming and J lost 6 bases, with 18 bases between them. This CDR3 has 15 amino acids. TCRdb's copy holds only in-frame clones and misses some; the assay was immunoSEQ multiplex PCR. The table has 70,000 or so clones, roughly 86% seen once. The chain recombines TRBV28 with TRBJ2-2; weak D call: TRBD1 (6 bases). Sequencing was carried out using peripheral blood. This clonotype was sampled from a man in his 70s with active COVID-19. CDR3 loop: CASTRGDSLPGELFF. For the CDR3, the DNA is TGTGCCAGCACCAGGGGCGACAGCTTACCCGGGGAGCTGTTTTTT.